A single sample is the source of the 7 T cell receptor beta chains below, sequenced in a study of tumor and adjacent non-tumor tissue in lung cancer. The library came from three nested PCR rounds adapted from ARM-PCR protocols. TCRdb called the multiplex PCR reads again in MiXCR, with one record for every CDR3 protein. Among some 74,000 distinct CDR3 sequences listed, 55% to 80% were seen once. RNA was extracted from bulk tissue without any cell sorting. Sequences were obtained from lung tumor tissue. These receptors came from a woman aged 40 to 50 with non-small cell lung cancer.

This clonotype turned up a few times. This rearrangement joins TRBV20-1 to TRBJ2-3; 9 bases map to TRBD2. The germline gives CDR1 DFQATT, CDR2 SNEGSKA (reference sequence). V dropped 1 base and J dropped 2; count of bases not matched to a gene: 7. CDR3 length: 16 amino acids. CDR3 nucleotide sequence: TGCAGTGCTAGAGTTCCGCTAGCGGGGTCCACAGATACGCAGTATTTT. Protein: CSARVPLAGSTDTQYF.

As regards this clonotype: An end of the junction differs from the germline gene, which may be a read error. The V gene is TRBV7-9, the J gene TRBJ1-2, with 10 bases matching TRBD1. This CDR3 is built from 15 residues. Germline loops: CDR1 SEHNR, CDR2 FQNEAQ (reference sequence). The CDR3 nucleotides read TGTGCCAGCTGCTTTCGACAGGGGGCCGAGAATGGCTACACCTTC. The encoded protein is CASCFRQGAENGYTF.

This clonotype is a singleton in its sample. CDR3 DNA sequence: TGTGCCAGCAAGGGCAGGGTTAAACAGTCCCAGCATTTT. Protein sequence: CASKGRVKQSQHF. The chain employs TRBV6-5 and TRBJ1-5, with D perhaps TRBD1 (5 bases). The CDR3 sequence is 13 residues long. Between the trimmed V and J ends, which lost 7 bases and 11 bases, there was a span of 18 bases. Per the germline V gene, CDR1 is MNHEY and CDR2 is SVGAGI.

A remark on this clonotype: One end of the junction fails to match germline, which may point to a read error. The CDR3 region has the DNA TGCGCCAGCAGCCTGGGGACACTGAGTAAAGAGACCCAGTGCTTC. This gives the protein CASSLGTLSKETQCF. This chain joins TRBV5-1 and TRBJ2-5; TRBD1 is a possible D gene (6 bases). Germline assignment: CDR1 SGHRS and CDR2 YFSETQ. This CDR3 is built from 15 residues.

As concerns this clonotype: Relative to the germline gene, one junction end is altered; a read error may explain this. The chain combines TRBV6-1 with TRBJ2-1; TRBD2 matches 14 bases. The CDR3 consists of 19 residues. Germline values: CDR1 MNHNS, CDR2 SASEGT. The CDR3 coding sequence is TGTGCCAGCAGTAAATGGACTAGCGGGAGGTTAGGCTCCTACAGTGAGCAGTTCTTC. Translation: CASSKWTSGRLGSYSEQFF.

Of note for this clonotype: The CDR3 carries no conserved terminal phenylalanine or tryptophan, so it likely arises from a read error. The V call is TRBV12-3 or TRBV12-4, the J call TRBJ1-1, with D uncertain. V lost 3 bases and J lost 8, with 10 bases in between. This CDR3 is built from 12 residues. CDR3 in amino acids: CASSFSGPEAFL. CDR3 DNA sequence: TGTGCCAGCAGTTTTTCAGGACCCGAAGCTTTCTTA.

Remarks on this clonotype: Given a much more abundant clone one base away, this may be a read error. The V and J genes are TRBV6-2 or TRBV6-3 and TRBJ1-6, with a tentative D call TRBD1 (5 bases). Trimming shortened V by 5 bases and J by 10 bases, and 18 bases separated the two germline ends. Germline V lookup: CDR1 MNHEY, CDR2 SVGEGT. The CDR3 runs to 15 residues. The CDR3 bases are TGTGCCAGCAGTGACCTGGGGGAGGAGTGCTCACCCCTCCACTTT. This translates into CASSDLGEECSPLHF.